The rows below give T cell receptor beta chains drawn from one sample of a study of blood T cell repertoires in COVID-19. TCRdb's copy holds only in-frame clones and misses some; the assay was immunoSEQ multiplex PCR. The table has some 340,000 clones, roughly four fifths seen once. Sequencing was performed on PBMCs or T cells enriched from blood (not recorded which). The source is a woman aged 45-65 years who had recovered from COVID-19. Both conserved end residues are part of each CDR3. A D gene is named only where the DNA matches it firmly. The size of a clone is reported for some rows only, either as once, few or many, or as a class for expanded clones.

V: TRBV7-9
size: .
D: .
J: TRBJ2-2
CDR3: CASSYFDGTGELFF
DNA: TGTGCCAGCAGCTACTTCGACGGGACCGGGGAGCTGTTTTTT

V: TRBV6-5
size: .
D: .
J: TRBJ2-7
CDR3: CASSLWGLGSYEQYF
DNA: TGTGCCAGCAGTTTATGGGGCCTGGGCTCCTACGAGCAGTACTTC

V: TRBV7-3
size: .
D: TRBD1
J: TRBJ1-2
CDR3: CASSLGQPNYGYTF
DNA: TGTGCCAGCAGCCTGGGACAGCCTAACTATGGCTACACCTTC

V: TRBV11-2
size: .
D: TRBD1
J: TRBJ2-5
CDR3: CASSTPTGGKETQYF
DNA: TGTGCCAGCAGCACCCCGACAGGGGGGAAAGAGACCCAGTACTTC

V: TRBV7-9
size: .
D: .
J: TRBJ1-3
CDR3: CASSLGTVSGNTIYF
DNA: TGTGCCAGCAGCTTAGGGACAGTCTCTGGAAACACCATATATTTT

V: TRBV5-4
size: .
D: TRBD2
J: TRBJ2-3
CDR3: CASSSGLAGGLTTDTQYF
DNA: TGTGCCAGCAGCTCCGGACTAGCGGGAGGACTAACCACAGATACGCAGTATTTT

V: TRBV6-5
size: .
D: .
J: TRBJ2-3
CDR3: CASSYSIGGTTDTQYF
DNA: TGTGCCAGCAGTTACTCGATTGGAGGAACGACAGATACGCAGTATTTT

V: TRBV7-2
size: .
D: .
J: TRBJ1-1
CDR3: CASSHQAPQGLEAFF
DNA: TGTGCCAGCAGCCACCAAGCCCCACAGGGTCTAGAAGCTTTCTTT

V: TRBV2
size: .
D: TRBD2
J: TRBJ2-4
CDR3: CASSPQGSGIAKNIQYF
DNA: TGTGCCAGCAGTCCCCAGGGTAGCGGGATAGCCAAAAACATTCAGTACTTC

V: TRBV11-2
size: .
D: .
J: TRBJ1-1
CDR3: CASRRADDTEAFF
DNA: TGTGCCAGCAGGCGGGCGGACGACACTGAAGCTTTCTTT

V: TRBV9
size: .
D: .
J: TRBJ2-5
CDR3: CASSVGRVIGQETQYF
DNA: TGTGCCAGCAGCGTAGGGAGGGTAATAGGGCAAGAGACCCAGTACTTC

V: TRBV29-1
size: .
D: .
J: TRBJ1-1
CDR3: CSVDGEMNTEAFF
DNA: TGCAGCGTCGACGGGGAGATGAACACTGAAGCTTTCTTT

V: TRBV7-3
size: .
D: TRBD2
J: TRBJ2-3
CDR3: CASSPRGSDGDTQYF
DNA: TGTGCCAGCAGCCCGCGCGGGAGTGACGGAGATACGCAGTATTTT

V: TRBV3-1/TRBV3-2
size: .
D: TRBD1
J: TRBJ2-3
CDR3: CASSRDRRTDTQYF
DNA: TGTGCCAGCAGCCGGGACAGGAGGACAGATACGCAGTATTTT

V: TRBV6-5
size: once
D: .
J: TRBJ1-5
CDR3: CASREAGASQPQHF
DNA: TGTGCCAGCAGGGAGGCAGGGGCCAGTCAGCCCCAGCATTTT

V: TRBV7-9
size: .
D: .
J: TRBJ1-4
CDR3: CASSLDPREKLFF
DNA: TGTGCCAGCAGCTTAGACCCCCGGGAAAAACTGTTTTTT

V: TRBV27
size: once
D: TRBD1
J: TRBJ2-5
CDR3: CASSWGQGETQYF
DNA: TGTGCCAGCAGTTGGGGACAGGGAGAGACCCAGTACTTC

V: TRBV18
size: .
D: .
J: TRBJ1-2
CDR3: CASSTGAGNYGYTF
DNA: TGTGCCAGCTCAACGGGAGCAGGGAACTATGGCTACACCTTC

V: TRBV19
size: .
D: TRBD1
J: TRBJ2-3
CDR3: CASWDRFTDTQYF
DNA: TGTGCCAGCTGGGACAGGTTCACAGATACGCAGTATTTT

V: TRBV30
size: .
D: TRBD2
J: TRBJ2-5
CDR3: CAWSVLALETQYF
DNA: TGTGCCTGGAGTGTACTAGCGCTGGAGACCCAGTACTTC

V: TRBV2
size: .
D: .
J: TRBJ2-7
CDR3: CASTGTFYEQYF
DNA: TGTGCCAGCACCGGGACTTTCTACGAGCAGTACTTC

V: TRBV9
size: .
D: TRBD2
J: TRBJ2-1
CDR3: CASSVGLASGYYNEQFF
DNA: TGTGCCAGCAGCGTAGGTCTCGCTAGCGGATACTACAATGAGCAGTTCTTC

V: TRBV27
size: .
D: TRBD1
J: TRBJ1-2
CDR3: CASRDYRGTNGYTF
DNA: TGTGCCAGCAGGGACTACAGGGGGACGAATGGCTACACCTTC

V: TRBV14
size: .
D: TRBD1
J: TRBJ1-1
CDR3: CASSPARKGAETEAFF
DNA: TGTGCCAGCAGCCCAGCCAGGAAGGGGGCTGAAACTGAAGCTTTCTTT

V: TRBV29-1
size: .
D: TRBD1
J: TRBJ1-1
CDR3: CSVSGGAEMNTEAFF
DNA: TGCAGCGTTTCAGGGGGTGCCGAGATGAACACTGAAGCTTTCTTT